Below are 26 T cell receptor beta chains sequenced from a single sample in a study of blood T cell repertoires in COVID-19. Generated by immunoSEQ multiplex PCR, the TCRdb table keeps only in-frame clones and is missing some. The table records some 330,000 clones, over 75% of them present only once. Sample: PBMCs or T cells enriched from blood (not recorded which). Receptors were obtained from a man between 25 and 39 years old who had recovered from COVID-19.

The chain combines TRBV27 with TRBJ2-4; 7 bases align to TRBD1. V trimming: 6 bases; J trimming: 8 bases; junction bases outside the gene matches: 7. The germline gives CDR1 MNHEY, CDR2 SMNVEV (reference sequence). CDR3 length: 13 amino acids. CDR3 residues: CASSNRGVDIQYF. CDR3 nucleotides: TGTGCCAGCAGCAACAGGGGTGTGGACATTCAGTACTTC.

V usage is TRBV5-4 and J usage is TRBJ1-1; D not resolved. The V end was cut by 2 bases, the J end by 1 base, with 6 bases between. Per germline, CDR1 SGHNT and CDR2 YYREEE (reference sequence). The CDR3 sequence is 13 residues long. CDR3 in DNA: TGTGCCAGCAGCTTTGGCTCGAACACTGAAGCTTTCTTT. It translates to CASSFGSNTEAFF.

This clone was seen a single time. The chain is built from TRBV5-1 and TRBJ2-2; 9 positions agree with TRBD1. Germline values: CDR1 SGHRS, CDR2 YFSETQ. The CDR3 consists of 15 residues. The ends lost 7 bases at V and 4 bases at J; junction bases unmatched: 8. The chain's CDR3 is CASQKQGASTGELFF. The CDR3 DNA sequence: TGCGCCAGCCAGAAACAGGGGGCCAGCACCGGGGAGCTGTTTTTT.

The V and J genes are TRBV21-1 and TRBJ2-6; TRBD2 is the table's D call, not checked against the DNA. TRBV21-1 counts as a pseudogene. CDR3 size: 14 residues. The CDR3 bases are TGTGCCAGCCAACGGGGGACTGGGGCCAACGTCCTGACTTTC. This gives the protein CASQRGTGANVLTF.

The chain employs TRBV27 and TRBJ2-7, with 9 nucleotides matching TRBD2. The germline V gene has CDR1 MNHEY and CDR2 SMNVEV (reference sequence). The trim removed 4 bases at V and 6 bases at J, leaving 7 bases unmatched. The CDR3 spans 14 residues. CDR3 region: CASSSPGLAGEQYF. The CDR3 region has the DNA TGTGCCAGCAGTTCCCCGGGACTAGCAGGCGAGCAGTACTTC.

This sequence joins TRBV7-3 and TRBJ2-3; TRBD2 is a possible D gene (7 bases). This CDR3 is built from 17 residues. Trimming shortened V by 1 base and J by 2 bases, and 16 bases separated the two germline ends. Looked up from germline, CDR1 is SGHTA and CDR2 is FQGTGA. The DNA for the CDR3 is TGTGCCAGCAGCTTAAAAGGCGGGGGCCGAAACACAGATACGCAGTATTTT. The encoded protein is CASSLKGGGRNTDTQYF.

V is TRBV25-1 and J is TRBJ2-5, with TRBD2 as a possible D gene (5 bases). The CDR3 covers 15 residues. The germline V gene encodes CDR1 MGHDK and CDR2 SYGVNS. V dropped 7 bases and J dropped 4 bases, with 19 bases sitting between them. CDR3 region: CASTRSNGVGETQYF. In nucleotides, the CDR3 is TGTGCCAGCACTCGTTCTAACGGGGTGGGAGAGACCCAGTACTTC.

CDR3: CASSLGTANTEAFF. CDR3 DNA: TGTGCCAGCAGCTTAGGGACAGCGAACACTGAAGCTTTCTTT. This sequence joins TRBV7-8 and TRBJ1-1; a possible D gene is TRBD1 (6 bases). CDR1 and CDR2 (germline): SGHVS, FQNEAQ. Trimming removed 1 base from V and 1 base from J, with 7 bases in between. This CDR3 spans 14 amino acids.

The gene calls are TRBV6-5 and TRBJ2-7; maybe TRBD2 (8 bases). The CDR3 extends over 13 amino acids. V lost 2 bases and J 12 bases, leaving 17 bases between the germline ends. The germline V gene has CDR1 MNHEY and CDR2 SVGAGI. CDR3 residues: CASSYHGGDRSYF. The CDR3 DNA follows: TGTGCCAGCAGTTACCACGGGGGGGACAGATCGTACTTC.

The gene calls are TRBV4-1 and TRBJ2-3, with 10 bases lining up with TRBD1. Germline CDR1 and CDR2: MGHRA and YSYEKL. After removal of 1 base from V and 2 bases from J, the junction contained 3 bases not matched to a gene. The CDR3 loop spans 16 amino acids. The CDR3 nucleotides are TGCGCCAGCAGCCAAGTGACAGGGGGCTTCACAGATACGCAGTATTTT. Translated: CASSQVTGGFTDTQYF.

J is TRBJ2-7 and V is TRBV24-1; 9 nucleotides line up with TRBD1. Trimming removed 3 bases from V and 0 bases from J; junction bases left unmatched: 2. Germline loops: CDR1 KGHDR, CDR2 SFDVKD. The CDR3 has 15 amino acids. CDR3 region: CATSDGQGPSYEQYF. The CDR3, as DNA: TGTGCCACCAGTGATGGACAGGGGCCCTCCTACGAGCAGTACTTC.

The rearrangement links TRBV3-1 (or the pseudogene TRBV3-2) to TRBJ2-1; TRBD1 is a possible D gene (6 bases). The ends were cut back, 1 base at V and 10 bases at J, with 14 bases in the middle. The length of the CDR3 is 14 residues. CDR1 LGHDT and CDR2 YNNKEL come from the germline V gene (reference sequence). The CDR3 reads CASSQVGKGVEQFF. The CDR3 DNA reads TGTGCCAGCAGCCAAGTGGGTAAGGGGGTAGAGCAGTTCTTC.

This chain connects TRBV27 to TRBJ1-5; TRBD1 matches at 8 bases. V was pared by 4 bases and J by 8 bases, with 4 bases of the junction left unmatched. The length of the CDR3 is 13 residues. Germline assignment: CDR1 MNHEY and CDR2 SMNVEV (reference sequence). CDR3 nucleotides: TGTGCCAGCAGTTACAACAGGGGGGAGCCCCAGCATTTT. This sequence encodes CASSYNRGEPQHF.

The chain carries TRBV18 and TRBJ2-7; D is perhaps TRBD1 (7 bases). The CDR3 loop spans 16 amino acids. Germline assignment: CDR1 KGHSH and CDR2 LQKENI. Between the trimmed V and J ends, which lost 6 bases and 6 bases, there was a span of 24 bases. In DNA form, the CDR3 reads TGTGCCAGCTCGAACACCCGTTCAGGGGGGCCGGGCGAGCAGTACTTC. Its translation: CASSNTRSGGPGEQYF.

This chain joins TRBV10-3 and TRBJ1-5; D is ambiguous. The CDR3 consists of 13 residues. CDR1 and CDR2 (germline): ENHRY, SYGVKD. Trimming took 8 bases from V and 9 from J, leaving 17 bases between them. The CDR3 region has the DNA TGTGCCATCGGTCCGGCGGTGGATTTGCCCCAGCATTTT. This codes for CAIGPAVDLPQHF.

This chain links TRBV6-6 with TRBJ1-2, with TRBD1 matching 10 bases. From germline, CDR1 is MNHNY and CDR2 SVGAGI (reference sequence). The trim removed 6 bases at V and 7 bases at J, leaving 11 bases unmatched. This CDR3 comprises 15 residues. The CDR3 sequence is CASRPDRGRVLGYTF. DNA of the CDR3: TGTGCCAGCAGACCAGACAGGGGGCGCGTCCTTGGCTACACCTTC.

This clone was observed once. This chain connects TRBV5-1 to TRBJ2-1; TRBD2 matches at 9 bases. The CDR3 is 16 amino acids. V lost 1 base, J lost 1 base, and 3 bases stayed unmatched. The germline gives CDR1 SGHRS, CDR2 YFSETQ. The CDR3 loop is CASSLSSGASYNEQFF. DNA for the CDR3: TGCGCCAGCAGCTTGTCTAGCGGGGCATCCTACAATGAGCAGTTCTTC.

The rearrangement joins TRBV9 to TRBJ2-7; TRBD2 aligns across 8 bases. Germline-derived CDR1 and CDR2 are SGDLS and YYNGEE. This CDR3 contains 15 residues. Germline trimming cut 0 bases from V and 2 bases from J; bases unmatched to any gene: 4. CDR3: CASSVAGGWTYEQYF. Here the CDR3 DNA reads TGTGCCAGCAGCGTAGCGGGGGGGTGGACCTACGAGCAGTACTTC. The full variable domain, in which reference TRBV9 and TRBJ2-7 provide the parts outside the CDR3, is DSGVTQTPKHLITATGQRVTLRCSPRSGDLSVYWYQQSLDQGLQFLIQYYNGEERAKGNILERFSAQQFPDLHSELNLSSLELGDSALYFCASSVAGGWTYEQYFGPGTRLTVT.

The sample holds a few counts of this clone. The rearrangement uses TRBV10-3 and TRBJ2-3, with 10 bases that match TRBD2. The CDR3 is 17 residues long. The V and J ends lost 0 bases and 3 bases, in that order; junction bases with no gene match: 6. In germline, CDR1 is ENHRY, CDR2 SYGVKD. CDR3 loop: CAISESGSGGLTDTQYF. The CDR3 DNA reads as TGTGCCATCAGTGAGTCTGGTAGCGGGGGGTTGACAGATACGCAGTATTTT.

The chain links TRBV4-1 to TRBJ1-5; 7 bases are a match to TRBD1. CDR3 length: 17 residues. V was pared by 0 bases and J by 1 base, with 6 bases of the junction left unmatched. The germline CDR1 and CDR2 sequences are MGHRA and YSYEKL. CDR3 sequence: CASSQEPKGASNQPQHF. The CDR3, as DNA: TGCGCCAGCAGCCAAGAGCCGAAGGGGGCAAGCAATCAGCCCCAGCATTTT.

The chain couples TRBV24-1 to TRBJ1-5; the match to TRBD1 covers 7 bases. Trimming at V came to 2 bases and at J to 9 bases, leaving 9 bases not matched to a gene. The CDR3 is made up of 15 amino acids. Germline V CDR1 and CDR2: KGHDR, SFDVKD. CDR3 residues: CATSDSDRARGPQHF. The CDR3, as DNA: TGTGCCACCAGTGATTCAGACAGGGCTCGCGGGCCCCAGCATTTT.

The count of this clone is one. This chain connects TRBV12-2 to TRBJ2-2; the table assigns TRBD1, which was not confirmed against the DNA. TRBV12-2 is a pseudogene. This CDR3 has 17 residues. This CDR3 is CASRLEFDRVSTGELFF. CDR3 coding DNA: TGTGCAAGTCGCTTAGAATTTGACAGGGTGAGCACCGGGGAGCTGTTTTTT.

The gene calls are TRBV2 and TRBJ2-7; 7 bases agree with TRBD2. The germline gives CDR1 SNHLY, CDR2 FYNNEI. The CDR3 runs to 14 residues. V was pared by 4 bases and J by 3 bases, with 6 bases of the junction left unmatched. CDR3 bases: TGTGCCAGCAGTGGGGGGGGGACGATCTACGAGCAGTACTTC. This sequence encodes CASSGGGTIYEQYF.

This clone was recorded once. V is TRBV19 and J is TRBJ1-6, with 7 bases that match TRBD1. V lost 7 bases to trimming and J lost 3 bases; unmatched junction nucleotides: 3. The CDR3 loop spans 14 amino acids. Looked up from germline, CDR1 is LNHDA and CDR2 is SQIVND (reference sequence). The CDR3 protein is CASNRDSYNSPLHF. CDR3 DNA: TGTGCCAGTAACCGGGACAGCTATAATTCACCCCTCCACTTT.

The chain uses TRBV5-1 and TRBJ2-1, with TRBD2 identical over 12 bases. Germline loops: CDR1 SGHRS, CDR2 YFSETQ. Trimming cost V 0 bases and J 4 bases; bases outside gene matches: 5. The CDR3 is 17 residues long. The chain's CDR3 is CASSLVPSGGGYNEQFF. The CDR3 DNA is TGCGCCAGCAGCTTGGTCCCTAGCGGGGGGGGTTACAATGAGCAGTTCTTC.

CDR3 coding DNA: TGCGCCAGCAGCCAAGCGCCCACAGGCTACAATGAGCAGTTCTTC. Its translation is CASSQAPTGYNEQFF. This chain joins TRBV4-1 and TRBJ2-1; D is possibly TRBD1 (5 bases). Germline V gene lookup returns CDR1 MGHRA and CDR2 YSYEKL. Between the trimmed V and J ends, which lost 1 base and 3 bases, there was a span of 10 bases. This CDR3 comprises 15 residues.